Presented here are 18 T cell receptor beta chains from one specimen sequenced in a study of CD8 T cells in Susac syndrome (dated by TCRdb to between 2018 and 2021). Receptor libraries were prepared by the immunoSEQ multiplex PCR assay. RNA was extracted using the RNeasy kit, and roughly 0.5 to 1 microgram was reverse transcribed with random hexamers. TCRdb applied fastp at Q25 and MiXCR to the public reads, then kept only in-frame beta chains. Rows are combined by CDR3 protein, so each entry shows the most common genes and DNA. Recorded for this sample are 200,000 to 250,000 distinct CDR3 sequences; about 94% of them occurred a single time. The top ten clonotypes cover approximately 0.13% of the sample. Sequenced: CD8+ T cells from PBMCs. The receptors were sampled from a human donor with multiple sclerosis.

The chain carries TRBV27 and TRBJ2-1; D is unclear. The CDR3 length is 12 residues. Trimming left V 10 bases short and J 5 bases short, with 12 bases between. Per the germline V gene, CDR1 is MNHEY and CDR2 is SMNVEV (reference sequence). The CDR3 DNA is TGTGCCACCCACTCACTACACAATGAGCAGTTCTTC. This translates into CATHSLHNEQFF.

The V gene is TRBV7-6, the J gene TRBJ2-5; D gene uncertain. Trimming left V 5 bases short and J 5 bases short, with 18 bases between. CDR1 is SGHVS, CDR2 FNYEAQ, per germline. This CDR3 has 15 residues. CDR3: CASSPTVGILETQYF. CDR3 DNA: TGTGCCAGCAGCCCCACCGTTGGTATTCTGGAGACCCAGTACTTC.

The gene calls are TRBV19 and TRBJ2-6; 12 bases are shared with TRBD1. Germline lookup yields CDR1 LNHDA and CDR2 SQIVND (reference sequence). This CDR3 spans 19 amino acids. The V gene end was trimmed by 3 bases and the J gene end by 1 base; junction bases not matched to a gene: 7. Here the CDR3 reads CASSMGQGALRSGANVLTF. CDR3 coding DNA: TGTGCCAGTAGTATGGGACAGGGGGCGTTGAGGTCTGGGGCCAACGTCCTGACTTTC.

The chain couples TRBV9 to TRBJ1-5; 7 bases line up with TRBD1. J was trimmed by 9 bases and V by 0 bases; bases with no gene match: 6. The CDR3 totals 14 residues. Germline loops: CDR1 SGDLS, CDR2 YYNGEE. The DNA for the CDR3 is TGTGCCAGCAGCGTAGGACAGGGTGGACGGCCCCAGCATTTT. Protein: CASSVGQGGRPQHF.

The rearrangement links TRBV19 to TRBJ1-2, with D uncertain. CDR3 length: 12 residues. Germline CDR1 LNHDA, CDR2 SQIVND (reference sequence). V lost 6 bases to trimming and J lost 3 bases, with 8 bases between them. CDR3 protein: CASRRQDYGYTF. CDR3 nucleotides: TGTGCCAGTAGAAGGCAGGACTATGGCTACACCTTC.

The rearrangement uses TRBV11-1 and TRBJ2-1; 8 nucleotides match TRBD1. CDR1 is SGHAT, CDR2 FQDESV, per germline (reference sequence). V lost 5 bases and J lost 0; bases outside the gene matches: 18. The CDR3 runs to 20 residues. The CDR3 DNA reads TGTGCCAGCAGCCCAAGTCTGGACAGGGATCCCCTGAGCTCCTACAATGAGCAGTTCTTC. Translating it yields CASSPSLDRDPLSSYNEQFF.

The chain has TRBV7-9 and TRBJ2-6, with no clear D. CDR3 size: 13 residues. V was pared by 8 bases and J by 4 bases, with 9 bases between. Germline V gene data show CDR1 as SEHNR and CDR2 as FQNEAQ (reference sequence). CDR3 nucleotide sequence: TGTGCCAGCCCCTGGTACGGGGCCAACGTCCTGACTTTC. It specifies CASPWYGANVLTF.

This chain connects TRBV29-1 to TRBJ1-2; unclear D gene. V was shortened by 7 bases and J by 7 bases, with 16 bases between the two germline ends. CDR3 size: 12 residues. The germline V gene encodes CDR1 SQVTM and CDR2 ANQGSEA. The chain's CDR3 is CSAARLEAGYTF. The CDR3 region has the DNA TGCAGCGCCGCTCGGCTGGAGGCTGGCTACACCTTC.

V gene TRBV7-2 combines with J gene TRBJ1-6; 8 bases map to TRBD1. J lost 8 bases, V lost 6 bases, and 9 bases had no gene match. This CDR3 region has 15 residues. Germline V gene lookup returns CDR1 SGHTA and CDR2 FQGNSA. CDR3: CASSSRTGQDSPLHF. The CDR3, as DNA: TGTGCCAGCAGTTCCCGGACAGGGCAAGATTCACCCCTCCACTTT.

This clonotype has just one count. The chain combines TRBV27 with TRBJ1-1; a possible D gene is TRBD1 (5 bases). Germline V CDR1 and CDR2: MNHEY, SMNVEV (reference sequence). The CDR3 covers 16 residues. Trimming removed 2 bases from V and 0 bases from J, with 13 bases in between. The CDR3 reads CASSLIPMTVNTEAFF. As DNA, the CDR3 is TGTGCCAGCAGTTTAATCCCTATGACAGTGAACACTGAAGCTTTCTTT.

The chain employs TRBV28 and TRBJ2-7; 9 bases line up with TRBD1. Germline V gene data show CDR1 as MDHEN and CDR2 as SYDVKM. The CDR3 covers 14 residues. Trimming at V came to 8 bases and at J to 2 bases, leaving 7 bases not matched to a gene. The CDR3 DNA reads TGTGCCAGCTCGGGACAGGGAAGCGCCTACGAGCAGTACTTC. This gives the protein CASSGQGSAYEQYF.

The chain is built from TRBV27 and TRBJ1-1, with TRBD1 as a possible D gene (6 bases). Germline V gene sequence: CDR1 MNHEY, CDR2 SMNVEV (reference sequence). V was clipped by 6 bases and J by 5 bases, with 13 bases between them. CDR3 length: 13 amino acids. CDR3 sequence reads: CASSDTGSTEAFF. DNA for the CDR3: TGTGCCAGCAGCGATACAGGGTCTACTGAAGCTTTCTTT.

The chain has TRBV30 and TRBJ1-1; no clear D. CDR3 length: 11 residues. Germline V CDR1 and CDR2: GTSNPN, SVGIG (reference sequence). Trimming shortened V by 4 bases and J by 1 base, and 4 bases separated the two germline ends. CDR3 in amino acids: CAWNTNTEAFF. CDR3 DNA: TGTGCCTGGAACACGAACACTGAAGCTTTCTTT.

V is TRBV6-5 and J is TRBJ2-5; D not resolved. Per germline, CDR1 MNHEY and CDR2 SVGAGI. V lost 8 bases, J lost 3 bases, and 7 bases lay in between. This CDR3 contains 11 residues. The CDR3 region has the DNA TGTGCCAGCGGGATAGAAGAGACCCAGTACTTC. Amino acid sequence: CASGIEETQYF.

The chain is built from TRBV29-1 and TRBJ1-1; D is ambiguous. Looked up from germline, CDR1 is SQVTM and CDR2 is ANQGSEA. There are 12 residues in the CDR3. The V end was cut by 7 bases, the J end by 1 base, with 10 bases between. CDR3 in amino acids: CSGMDWNTEAFF. Written as DNA, the CDR3 is TGCAGCGGGATGGACTGGAACACTGAAGCTTTCTTT.

The V gene is TRBV25-1, the J gene TRBJ2-5; D might be TRBD2 (5 bases). Germline CDR1 and CDR2: MGHDK and SYGVNS. Trimming left V 3 bases short and J 7 bases short, with 6 bases between. This CDR3 contains 11 residues. The DNA of the CDR3 is TGTGCCAGCAGTGAGGGAGCGACCCAGTACTTC. It translates to CASSEGATQYF.

The chain recombines TRBV7-9 with TRBJ2-3, with D unresolved. Germline CDR1 reads SEHNR; CDR2 reads FQNEAQ (reference sequence). CDR3 length: 19 residues. V was pared by 1 base and J by 0 bases, with 20 bases between. DNA for the CDR3: TGTGCCAGCAGCTTAGTTTACGTTACGGCCTTGGGAAGCACAGATACGCAGTATTTT. It codes for CASSLVYVTALGSTDTQYF.

This sequence joins TRBV7-8 and TRBJ1-2; D is unclear. The CDR3 runs to 16 residues. CDR1 is SGHVS and CDR2 is FQNEAQ in the germline V gene. Trimming left V 1 base short and J 5 bases short, with 17 bases between. The CDR3: CASSLDGLEALYGYTF. The CDR3 bases are TGTGCCAGCAGCTTAGACGGACTGGAGGCCCTTTATGGCTACACCTTC.